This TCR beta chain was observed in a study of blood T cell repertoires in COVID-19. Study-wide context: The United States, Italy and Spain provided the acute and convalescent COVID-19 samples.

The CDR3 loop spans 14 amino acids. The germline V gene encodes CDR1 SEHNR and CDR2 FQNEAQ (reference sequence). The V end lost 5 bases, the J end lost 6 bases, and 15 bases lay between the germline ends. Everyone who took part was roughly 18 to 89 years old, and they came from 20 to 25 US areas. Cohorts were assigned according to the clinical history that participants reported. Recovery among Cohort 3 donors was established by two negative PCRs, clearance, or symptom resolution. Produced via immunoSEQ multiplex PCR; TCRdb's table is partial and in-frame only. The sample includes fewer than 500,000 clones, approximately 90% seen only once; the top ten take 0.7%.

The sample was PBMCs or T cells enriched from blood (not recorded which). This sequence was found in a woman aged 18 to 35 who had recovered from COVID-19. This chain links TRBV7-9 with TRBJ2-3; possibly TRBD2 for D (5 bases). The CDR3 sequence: CASSLVGRVDTQYF. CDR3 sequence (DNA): TGTGCCAGCAGCCTAGTAGGGCGGGTGGATACGCAGTATTTT.